This TCR beta chain is from a study of OX40 agonist ivuxolimab in advanced cancers. Study in general: Recorded diagnoses for dose-escalation patients were hepatocellular carcinoma, melanoma, renal cell or head and neck cancer.

Patients who had autoimmune disease history or got systemic immunosuppression were left out. CDR1 SGHNT and CDR2 YENEEA come from the germline V gene. V trimming: 5 bases; J trimming: 3 bases; junction bases outside the gene matches: 4. The CDR3 totals 15 residues. Profiling relied on immunoSEQ multiplex PCR, and the TCRdb table lists in-frame clones only, not all of them. The table includes 60,000 to 85,000 clones, nearly 85% detected once. Specimen: CD4+ or CD8+ T cells sorted from blood, collected in a trial of the OX40 agonist ivuxolimab. This TCR derives from an adult with an advanced solid tumor such as melanoma, head and neck, liver or kidney cancer. The V gene is TRBV11-3, the J gene TRBJ2-2, with 9 bases identical to TRBD1. CDR3 DNA: TGTGCCAGCAGCCCAGGGACAGGGTACACCGGGGAGCTGTTTTTT. Translation: CASSPGTGYTGELFF.